The 5 T cell receptor beta chains below all came from one sample that was sequenced in a study of Ad26.COV2.S vaccination and SARS-CoV-2 variants. Treatment noted: about 20 received Ad26.COV2.S at low or high dose, single or two shots; 5 received placebo; per-sample allocation not given. Following the first vaccine or placebo injection, samples were taken on day 63. Here immunoSEQ multiplex PCR was the method, and the copy in TCRdb shows in-frame clones only, minus some. Seen here are 290,000 or so clones, approximately 87% observed once, and the top ten hold around 3%. The specimen was peripheral blood, collected in a trial of Ad26.COV2.S vaccine versus placebo. These TCRs come from a person aged 18-65 years who received the Ad26.COV2.S COVID-19 vaccine or a placebo.

The J gene is TRBJ2-7, the V gene TRBV5-1, with 16 positions matching TRBD2. This CDR3 comprises 16 residues. Germline trimming cut 2 bases from V and 3 bases from J; bases unmatched to any gene: 2. Germline V gene lookup returns CDR1 SGHRS and CDR2 YFSETQ. This CDR3 reads CASSFGTSGRGYEQYF. Here the CDR3 DNA reads TGCGCCAGCAGCTTCGGGACTAGCGGGAGGGGCTACGAGCAGTACTTC.

The chain recombines TRBV5-4 with TRBJ2-7; TRBD2 matches 14 bases. CDR3 length equals 16 residues. Germline values: CDR1 SGHNT, CDR2 YYREEE (reference sequence). Trimming at V came to 5 bases and at J to 5 bases, leaving 9 bases not matched to a gene. The CDR3 region is CASSPTSGRASNEQYF. Here the CDR3 DNA reads TGTGCCAGCAGTCCGACTAGCGGGAGGGCCTCAAACGAGCAGTACTTC.

The chain uses TRBV15 and TRBJ1-1; the D is unclear. Germline V lookup: CDR1 LNHNV, CDR2 YYDKDF (reference sequence). Deletions cut 2 bases from V and 3 bases from J, with 10 bases between. The CDR3 extends over 14 amino acids. In DNA, the CDR3 is TGTGCCACCAGCAGACTGACTGGGTACACTGAAGCTTTCTTT. Amino acid sequence: CATSRLTGYTEAFF.

This chain uses TRBV7-9 with TRBJ2-3; D is possibly TRBD2 (6 bases). Per the germline V gene, CDR1 is SEHNR and CDR2 is FQNEAQ (reference sequence). V shed 4 bases and J shed 3 bases, with 11 bases lying between them. This CDR3 contains 14 residues. The CDR3 loop reads CASSSGGSTDTQYF. In DNA, the CDR3 is TGTGCCAGCAGCTCCGGAGGGAGTACAGATACGCAGTATTTT.

The chain is built from TRBV27 and TRBJ1-4, with a possible D match to TRBD1 (6 bases). The V gene's germline CDR1 is MNHEY and CDR2 SMNVEV (reference sequence). The CDR3 loop spans 14 amino acids. V lost 2 bases, J lost 8 bases, and 12 bases lay in between. In nucleotides, the CDR3 is TGTGCCAGCAGTTTAACAGGGTTCGGGGAAAAACTGTTTTTT. This codes for CASSLTGFGEKLFF.